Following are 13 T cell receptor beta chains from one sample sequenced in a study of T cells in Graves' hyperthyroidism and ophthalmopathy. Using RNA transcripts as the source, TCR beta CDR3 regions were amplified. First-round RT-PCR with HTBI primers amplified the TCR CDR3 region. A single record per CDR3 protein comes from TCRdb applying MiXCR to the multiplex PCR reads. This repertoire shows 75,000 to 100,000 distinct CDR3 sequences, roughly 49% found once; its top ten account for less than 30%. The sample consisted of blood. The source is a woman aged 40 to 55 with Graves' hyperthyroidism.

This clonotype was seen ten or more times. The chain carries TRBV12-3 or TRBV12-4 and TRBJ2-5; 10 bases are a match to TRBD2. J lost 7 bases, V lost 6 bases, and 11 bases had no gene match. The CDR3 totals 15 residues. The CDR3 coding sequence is TGTGCCAGCAGCCCTCCTGGACTAGCGGCAAGGACCCAGTACTTC. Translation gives CASSPPGLAARTQYF.

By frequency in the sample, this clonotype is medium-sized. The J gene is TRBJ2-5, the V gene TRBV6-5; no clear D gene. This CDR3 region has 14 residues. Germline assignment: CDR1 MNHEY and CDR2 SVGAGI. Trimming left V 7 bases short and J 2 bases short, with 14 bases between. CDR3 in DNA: TGTGCCAGCAACGCTAAGGACGATCAAGAGACCCAGTACTTC. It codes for CASNAKDDQETQYF.

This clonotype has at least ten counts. CDR3 protein: CASSLARGTGELFF. CDR3 DNA sequence: TGTGCCAGCAGCTTAGCCAGGGGAACCGGGGAGCTGTTTTTT. The gene calls are TRBV7-2 and TRBJ2-2; perhaps TRBD1 as D (6 bases). V was clipped by 0 bases and J by 5 bases, with 7 bases between them. The CDR3 covers 14 residues. Per germline, CDR1 SGHTA and CDR2 FQGNSA.

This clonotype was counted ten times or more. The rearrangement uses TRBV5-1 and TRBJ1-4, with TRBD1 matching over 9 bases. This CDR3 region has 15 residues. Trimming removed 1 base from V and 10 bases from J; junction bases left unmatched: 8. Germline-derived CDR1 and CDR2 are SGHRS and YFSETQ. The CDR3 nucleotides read TGCGCCAGCAGCTTGACCGGGACAGGGCACGGAAAACTGTTTTTT. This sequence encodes CASSLTGTGHGKLFF.

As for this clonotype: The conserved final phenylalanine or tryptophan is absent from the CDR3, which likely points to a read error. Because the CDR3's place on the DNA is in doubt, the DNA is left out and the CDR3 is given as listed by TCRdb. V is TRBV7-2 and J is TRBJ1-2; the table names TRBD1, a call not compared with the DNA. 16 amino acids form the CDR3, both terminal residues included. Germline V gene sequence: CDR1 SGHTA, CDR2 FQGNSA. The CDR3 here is CASSFGSGGGSYGCTL.

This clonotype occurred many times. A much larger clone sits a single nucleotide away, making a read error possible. CDR3 nucleotides: TGTGCCAGCAGCTCAGGAGGGGGGTGGACTGAAGCTTTCTTT. It specifies CASSSGGGWTEAFF. The V gene is TRBV7-6, the J gene TRBJ1-1; tentatively, D is TRBD1 (6 bases). CDR3 length: 14 amino acids. V lost 4 bases and J 5 bases, leaving 14 bases between the germline ends. Per the germline V gene, CDR1 is SGHVS and CDR2 is FNYEAQ.

The CDR3 sequence: CSVRQDTDTQYF. CDR3 DNA: TGCAGCGTTCGACAGGACACAGATACGCAGTATTTT. The chain recombines TRBV29-1 with TRBJ2-3, with D possibly being TRBD1 (6 bases). Trimming pared 5 bases from V and 2 bases from J, leaving 8 bases between. Germline CDR1 SQVTM, CDR2 ANQGSEA. The CDR3 is 12 amino acids.

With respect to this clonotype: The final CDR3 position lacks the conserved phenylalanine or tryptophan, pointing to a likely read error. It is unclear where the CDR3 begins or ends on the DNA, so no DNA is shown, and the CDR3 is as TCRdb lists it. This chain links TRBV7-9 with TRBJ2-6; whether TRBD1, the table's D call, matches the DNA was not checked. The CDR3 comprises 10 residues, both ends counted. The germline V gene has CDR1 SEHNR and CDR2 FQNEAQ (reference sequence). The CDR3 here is CASSSREWGT.

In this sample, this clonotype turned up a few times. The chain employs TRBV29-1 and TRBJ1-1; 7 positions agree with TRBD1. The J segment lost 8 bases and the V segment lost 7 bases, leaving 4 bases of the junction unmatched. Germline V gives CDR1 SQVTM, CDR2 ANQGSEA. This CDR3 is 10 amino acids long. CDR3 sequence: CSATGVEAFF. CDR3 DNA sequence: TGCAGCGCCACAGGGGTGGAAGCTTTCTTT.

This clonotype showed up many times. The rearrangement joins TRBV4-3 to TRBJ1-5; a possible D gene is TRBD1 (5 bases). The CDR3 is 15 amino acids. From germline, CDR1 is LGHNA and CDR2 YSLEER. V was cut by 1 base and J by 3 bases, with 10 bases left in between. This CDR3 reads CASSQGAGPNQPQHF. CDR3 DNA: TGCGCCAGCAGCCAAGGGGCAGGGCCCAATCAGCCCCAGCATTTT.

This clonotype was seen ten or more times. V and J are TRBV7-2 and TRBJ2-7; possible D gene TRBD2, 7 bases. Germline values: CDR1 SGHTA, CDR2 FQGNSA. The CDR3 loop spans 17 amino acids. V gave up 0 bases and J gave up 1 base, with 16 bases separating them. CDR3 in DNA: TGTGCCAGCAGCTTAGCGAGGGGGGGCGCGGGGTCCTACGAGCAGTACTTC. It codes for CASSLARGGAGSYEQYF.

The CDR3 region is CSVRVGGGYGYTIYF. In nucleotides, the CDR3 is TGCAGCGTACGGGTCGGAGGGGGCTATGGCTACACCATATATTTT. The chain links TRBV29-1 to TRBJ1-3; the match to TRBD1 covers 7 bases. Germline lookup yields CDR1 SQVTM and CDR2 ANQGSEA. Trimming at V came to 6 bases and at J to 8 bases, leaving 16 bases not matched to a gene. The CDR3 has 15 residues.

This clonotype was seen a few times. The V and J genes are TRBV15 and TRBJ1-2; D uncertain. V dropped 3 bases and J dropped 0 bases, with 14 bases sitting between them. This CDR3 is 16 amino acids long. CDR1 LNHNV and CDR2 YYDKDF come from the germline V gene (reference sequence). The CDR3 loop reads CATSSFTDRANYGYTF. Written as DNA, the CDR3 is TGTGCCACCAGCAGCTTCACAGACCGAGCTAACTATGGCTACACCTTC.